Listed here are 9 T cell receptor beta chains from one sample, sequenced in a study of post-analysis software for immune sequencing data. Study observations and caveats: A handful of TRBV segments were more frequent in patients than controls; TRBV5-6, TRBV5-1 and TRBV20-1 belonged to this group.

Unique molecular identifiers featured in each of the TCR beta cDNA libraries. TCRdb processed the PCR reads anew with MiXCR; each CDR3 protein has one entry. The profile shows hundreds of thousands of distinct CDR3 sequences, approximately 60% of them singletons. These receptors lack a known antigen. Sequencing used blood. Source of these receptors: a girl under 10 years old with multiple sclerosis.

The chain employs TRBV9 and TRBJ1-2; TRBD1 is a possible D gene (6 bases). Deletions cut 4 bases from V and 4 bases from J, with 32 bases between. The CDR3 has 20 residues. Germline lookup yields CDR1 SGDLS and CDR2 YYNGEE. This CDR3 reads CASSIRGGSGSHLGIYGYTF. CDR3 sequence (DNA): TGTGCCAGCAGCATCAGAGGGGGGTCAGGGTCCCATTTAGGGATCTATGGCTACACCTTC.

The chain carries TRBV5-5 and TRBJ1-2; 7 bases align to TRBD1. Germline trimming cut 1 base from V and 0 bases from J; bases unmatched to any gene: 6. The CDR3 has 16 residues. The germline gives CDR1 SGHKS, CDR2 YYEKEE (reference sequence). The CDR3, as DNA: TGTGCCAGCAGCTTGTCCCTCGACAGGGCTAACTATGGCTACACCTTC. It codes for CASSLSLDRANYGYTF. Looking up the rest from reference TRBV5-5 and TRBJ1-2 gives the full variable domain: DAGVTQSPTHLIKTRGQQVTLRCSPISGHKSVSWYQQVLGQGPQFIFQYYEKEERGRGNFPDRFSARQFPNYSSELNVNALLLGDSALYLCASSLSLDRANYGYTFGSGTRLTVV.

The chain employs TRBV27 and TRBJ1-1, with D unclear. Germline CDR1 and CDR2: MNHEY and SMNVEV (reference sequence). V was trimmed by 1 base and J by 1 base, leaving 7 bases between them. This CDR3 region has 14 residues. The CDR3 nucleotides read TGTGCCAGCAGTTTATTTACAGCGAACACTGAAGCTTTCTTT. It translates to CASSLFTANTEAFF.

This clonotype has only a few counts. This chain uses TRBV5-1 with TRBJ2-3; the match to TRBD2 covers 8 bases. The CDR3 spans 15 residues. The V segment lost 1 base and the J segment 6 bases; nucleotides outside the gene matches: 7. Germline CDR1 is SGHRS and CDR2 is YFSETQ. The CDR3 DNA sequence: TGCGCCAGCAGCTTGAGGGGACTAGAGTCGGATACGCAGTATTTT. Protein sequence: CASSLRGLESDTQYF.

In DNA, the CDR3 is TGTGCCAGCAATGGCAGGGGGTTCTACGAGCAGTACTTC. This encodes CASNGRGFYEQYF. The chain combines TRBV3-1 with TRBJ2-7; 7 bases map to TRBD1. The CDR3 extends over 13 amino acids. V gave up 7 bases and J gave up 3 bases; unmatched junction bases: 6. CDR1 LGHDT and CDR2 YNNKEL come from the germline V gene (reference sequence).

V usage is TRBV18 and J usage is TRBJ2-1; D gene unclear. CDR3 length equals 13 residues. In germline, CDR1 is KGHSH, CDR2 LQKENI. Between the trimmed V and J ends, which lost 3 bases and 2 bases, there was a span of 5 bases. CDR3 protein: CASSPKPYNEQFF. DNA for the CDR3: TGTGCCAGCTCACCTAAGCCCTACAATGAGCAGTTCTTC.

J is TRBJ2-1 and V is TRBV29-1; the match to TRBD2 covers 7 bases. Germline CDR1 SQVTM, CDR2 ANQGSEA. J lost 10 bases, V lost 6 bases, and 12 bases had no gene match. CDR3 length: 13 residues. In DNA form, the CDR3 reads TGCAGCGTCCGCTTCGGGACTACGGGGGAGCAGTTCTTC. Protein sequence: CSVRFGTTGEQFF.

The chain employs TRBV3-1 and TRBJ2-5; D call uncertain. Germline-derived CDR1 and CDR2 are LGHDT and YNNKEL (reference sequence). CDR3 length: 14 residues. V lost 4 bases to trimming and J lost 5 bases, with 14 bases between them. The CDR3 bases are TGTGCCAGCAGCCGAGACACGGCGATCGAGACCCAGTACTTC. The encoded protein is CASSRDTAIETQYF.

The chain has TRBV19 and TRBJ2-1; D not certain. V lost 3 bases, J lost 0 bases, and 9 bases lay in between. This CDR3 region has 15 residues. The V gene's germline CDR1 is LNHDA and CDR2 SQIVND (reference sequence). The DNA for the CDR3 is TGTGCCAGTAGTATGCCGGGCAGCTCCTACAATGAGCAGTTCTTC. Amino acids: CASSMPGSSYNEQFF.